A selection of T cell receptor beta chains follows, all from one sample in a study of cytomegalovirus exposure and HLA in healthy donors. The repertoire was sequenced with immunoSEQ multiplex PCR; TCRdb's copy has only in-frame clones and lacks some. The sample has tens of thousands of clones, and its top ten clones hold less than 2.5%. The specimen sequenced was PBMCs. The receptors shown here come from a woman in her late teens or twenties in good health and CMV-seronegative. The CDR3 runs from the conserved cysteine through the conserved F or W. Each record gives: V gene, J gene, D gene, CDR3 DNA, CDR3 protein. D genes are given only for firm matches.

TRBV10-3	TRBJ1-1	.	TGTGCCATCAGTGAGTCCCAGAGGGTAAACACTGAAGCTTTCTTT	CAISESQRVNTEAFF
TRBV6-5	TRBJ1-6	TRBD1	TGTGCCAGCGCACGGCACGGGACAGACGATTCACCCCTCCACTTT	CASARHGTDDSPLHF
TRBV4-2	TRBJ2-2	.	TGTGCCAGCAGCCAAGTTAGCGTAATGAACACCGGGGAGCTGTTTTTT	CASSQVSVMNTGELFF
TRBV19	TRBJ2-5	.	TGTGCCAGTAGTAAGGGCGGGGTCCGGGGGACCCAGTACTTC	CASSKGGVRGTQYF
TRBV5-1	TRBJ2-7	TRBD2	TGCGCCAGCAGCTTCCTAGCGGTCTACGAGCAGTACTTC	CASSFLAVYEQYF
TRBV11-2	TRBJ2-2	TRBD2	TGTGCCAGCAGCTCGCCTCTAGCGGTGGGGATCGGGGAGCTGTTTTTT	CASSSPLAVGIGELFF
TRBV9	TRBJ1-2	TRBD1	TGTGCCAGCAGCGAGGGGCTAGGGACAGGGGGCGTGAGAGGAGGCTACACCTTC	CASSEGLGTGGVRGGYTF
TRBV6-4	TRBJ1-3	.	TGTGCCAGCAGTGCGGACAGCTCTGGAAACACCATATATTTT	CASSADSSGNTIYF
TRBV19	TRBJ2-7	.	TGTGCCAGTAGTTTACGGGGGACCCCTCGCGAGCAGTACTTC	CASSLRGTPREQYF
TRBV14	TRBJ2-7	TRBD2	TGTGCCAGCAGCCAGTACGGGGGGGCCTACGAGCAGTACTTC	CASSQYGGAYEQYF
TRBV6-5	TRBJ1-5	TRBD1	TGTGCCAGCAGTCAACAGGGGATTAGCAATCAGCCCCAGCATTTT	CASSQQGISNQPQHF
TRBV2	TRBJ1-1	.	TGTGCCAGCAGTGTCCAGTCCTTTGAAGCTTTCTTT	CASSVQSFEAFF
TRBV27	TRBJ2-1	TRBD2	TGTGCCAGCAGTTCTCTAGCGGATGAGCAGTTCTTC	CASSSLADEQFF
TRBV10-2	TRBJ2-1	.	TGCGCCAGCAGTGATCGGGTCGCCCCCTACAATGAGCAGTTCTTC	CASSDRVAPYNEQFF
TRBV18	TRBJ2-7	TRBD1	TGTGCCAGCTCACCAATGGGGACAGGGGGCTACGAGCAGTACTTC	CASSPMGTGGYEQYF
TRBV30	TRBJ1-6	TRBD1	TGTGCCGCGGGACAGGGGAGCTCCTATAATTCACCCCTACACTTT	CAAGQGSSYNSPLHF
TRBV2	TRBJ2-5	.	TGTGCCAGCAGTGGGACTTTCCAAGAGACCCAGTACTTC	CASSGTFQETQYF
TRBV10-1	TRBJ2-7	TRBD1	TGCGCCAGCAGTCCCACCCAACCAGGGGGCGAGCAGTACTTC	CASSPTQPGGEQYF
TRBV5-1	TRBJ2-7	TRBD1	TGCGCCAGCAGGGGACAGCCCTACGAGCAGTACTTC	CASRGQPYEQYF
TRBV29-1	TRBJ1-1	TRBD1	TGCAGCGTTGTCCAGGGGGCTGAGAACACTGAAGCTTTCTTT	CSVVQGAENTEAFF
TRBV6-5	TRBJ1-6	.	TGTGCCAGCACTACGGGGGATTCACCCCTACACTTT	CASTTGDSPLHF
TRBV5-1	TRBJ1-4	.	TGCGCCAGCAGCTTGGCCGTGGGGGGGGTTGAAAAACTGTTTTTT	CASSLAVGGVEKLFF
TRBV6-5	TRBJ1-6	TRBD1	TGTGCCAGCAGTTCCCACGGACAGGGACGGGTTTCACCCCTCCACTTT	CASSSHGQGRVSPLHF
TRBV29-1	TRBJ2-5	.	TGCAGCGTTGATGCGGGCCGAGAGACCCAGTACTTC	CSVDAGRETQYF
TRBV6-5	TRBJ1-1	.	TGTGCCAGCAGTTACTCGGGAGTATTGAACACTGAAGCTTTCTTT	CASSYSGVLNTEAFF
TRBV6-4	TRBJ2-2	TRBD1	TGTGCCAGCAGCCCCGGGACAGGGGACACCGGGGAGCTGTTTTTT	CASSPGTGDTGELFF